The 21 T cell receptor beta chains given below trace back to one sample, sequenced in a study of T-cell reconstitution after alpha-beta-depleted transplantation in children. Unique molecular identifiers were used in preparing the TCRbeta library. TCRdb reprocessed the PCR reads via MiXCR and lists one record per CDR3 protein. Here the sample spans about 580,000 distinct CDR3 sequences, 23% being singletons. This specimen consisted of PBMCs, mostly from graft donor cells, obtained 360 days after TCRalphabeta/CD19-depleted stem cell transplant. Source of these receptors: a boy younger than two who had a stem cell transplant for acute myeloid leukemia, so the T cells may come from the graft donor.

The chain is built from TRBV10-3 and TRBJ2-1; 8 bases align to TRBD2. The CDR3 loop spans 17 amino acids. J gave up 2 bases and V 2 bases, and 8 bases lay outside the gene matches. Germline assignment: CDR1 ENHRY and CDR2 SYGVKD. The CDR3 spells CAISEDGLALTYNEQFF. Here the CDR3 DNA reads TGTGCCATCAGTGAGGACGGACTAGCACTTACCTACAATGAGCAGTTCTTC.

The sample holds a few counts of this clonotype. The V and J genes are TRBV29-1 and TRBJ2-5; no clear D. The V end lost 3 bases, the J end lost 1 base, and 9 bases lay between the germline ends. Germline assignment: CDR1 SQVTM and CDR2 ANQGSEA. This CDR3 is built from 13 residues. This CDR3 is CSVDPLIQETQYF. CDR3 nucleotide sequence: TGCAGCGTTGACCCACTGATCCAAGAGACCCAGTACTTC. Filled out from reference TRBV29-1 and TRBJ2-5, the complete variable domain reads SAVISQKPSRDICQRGTSLTIQCQVDSQVTMMFWYRQQPGQSLTLIATANQGSEATYESGFVIDKFPISRPNLTFSTLTVSNMSPEDSSIYLCSVDPLIQETQYFGPGTRLLVL.

J is TRBJ2-1 and V is TRBV9; TRBD1 might be the D (6 bases). Deletions cut 0 bases from V and 4 bases from J, with 8 bases between. The CDR3 covers 14 residues. The germline gives CDR1 SGDLS, CDR2 YYNGEE. CDR3 DNA sequence: TGTGCCAGCAGCGTAGTCGGACAGTACAATGAGCAGTTCTTC. Translation: CASSVVGQYNEQFF.

This clonotype occurred a few times. The chain couples TRBV29-1 to TRBJ1-1; D not resolved. Germline V CDR1 and CDR2: SQVTM, ANQGSEA. Trimming cost V 3 bases and J 3 bases, with 11 bases left between them. The CDR3 extends over 13 amino acids. DNA of the CDR3: TGCAGCGTTGAGAGGTCGTCCGACACTGAAGCTTTCTTT. Translated, it gives CSVERSSDTEAFF.

This clonotype was detected a few times. The V gene is TRBV20-1, the J gene TRBJ2-3; D not resolved. The CDR3 extends over 14 amino acids. V gave up 0 bases and J gave up 10 bases, with 17 bases separating them. Germline lookup yields CDR1 DFQATT and CDR2 SNEGSKA (reference sequence). The CDR3 DNA sequence: TGCAGTGCTAGAGAAGGATCCGGCTACCGCCCGCAGTATTTT. Residues: CSAREGSGYRPQYF.

This clonotype was recorded many times. This chain joins TRBV28 and TRBJ2-3, with D perhaps TRBD1 (5 bases). The CDR3 spans 16 residues. CDR1 and CDR2 from the germline V gene are MDHEN and SYDVKM. Trimming took off 0 bases at V and 0 bases at J, with 10 bases between the two ends. CDR3: CASSLWDITSTDTQYF. The DNA for the CDR3 is TGTGCCAGCAGTTTATGGGACATAACTAGCACAGATACGCAGTATTTT.

This clonotype has just a few counts. The chain recombines TRBV6-1 with TRBJ2-5; D unclear. V was shortened by 4 bases and J by 1 base, with 16 bases between the two germline ends. CDR1 and CDR2 (germline): MNHNS, SASEGT. This CDR3 region has 16 residues. CDR3 amino acids: CASSALLDITQETQYF. CDR3 nucleotides: TGTGCCAGCAGTGCCCTTCTAGACATAACCCAAGAGACCCAGTACTTC.

This clonotype was recorded a few times. The chain joins TRBV5-5 to TRBJ2-2; D perhaps matches TRBD1 (5 bases). V was pared by 1 base and J by 3 bases, with 10 bases between. The germline V gene encodes CDR1 SGHKS and CDR2 YYEKEE (reference sequence). This CDR3 has 15 amino acids. The CDR3 region is CASSLRARDTGELFF. The DNA of the CDR3 is TGTGCCAGCAGCTTGAGGGCCAGGGACACCGGGGAGCTGTTTTTT.

This clonotype has ten or more counts. The V call is TRBV25-1, the J call TRBJ1-2; D not resolved. CDR3 length: 12 residues. CDR1 is MGHDK, CDR2 SYGVNS, per germline. The ends were cut back, 4 bases at V and 1 base at J, with 4 bases in the middle. The CDR3 DNA is TGTGCCAGCAGTGCAGTTAACTATGGCTACACCTTC. It translates to CASSAVNYGYTF.

This sequence joins TRBV12-3 or TRBV12-4 and TRBJ2-5; TRBD1 or TRBD2 may be the D gene (6 bases each). The CDR3 consists of 12 residues. Trimming took off 6 bases at V and 3 bases at J, with 8 bases between the two ends. The CDR3 protein is CASREGEETQYF. DNA for the CDR3: TGTGCCAGCAGGGAGGGGGAAGAGACCCAGTACTTC.

The V gene is TRBV6-4, the J gene TRBJ2-2, with 8 bases matching TRBD1. Germline assignment: CDR1 MRHNA and CDR2 SNTAGT. This CDR3 is 16 amino acids long. Unmatched junction bases numbered 13, after V lost 8 bases and J lost 5 bases. The CDR3 region has the DNA TGTGCCAGCCGCCCCGGGACAGGATATTCAACCGGGGAGCTGTTTTTT. The encoded protein is CASRPGTGYSTGELFF.

This clonotype has only a few counts. The chain employs TRBV20-1 and TRBJ2-3; TRBD2 agrees at 14 bases. V dropped 1 base and J dropped 3; count of bases not matched to a gene: 6. Germline V CDR1 and CDR2: DFQATT, SNEGSKA (reference sequence). The CDR3 has 17 amino acids. In nucleotides, the CDR3 is TGCAGTGCTAGAGGACTAGCGGGGGGGCAGCGGACAGATACGCAGTATTTT. It yields the protein CSARGLAGGQRTDTQYF.

This clonotype was detected many times. The chain combines TRBV20-1 with TRBJ1-1; 7 bases are shared with TRBD1. This CDR3 has 15 amino acids. With V trimmed by 6 bases and J by 2 bases, 12 bases remained unmatched. CDR1 is DFQATT and CDR2 is SNEGSKA in the germline V gene (reference sequence). The CDR3 sequence: CSAPRLGQINTEAFF. DNA for the CDR3: TGCAGTGCGCCCCGCCTGGGACAGATTAACACTGAAGCTTTCTTT.

This clonotype was found many times. V gene TRBV20-1 combines with J gene TRBJ1-5; no clear D gene. Germline V gene data show CDR1 as DFQATT and CDR2 as SNEGSKA (reference sequence). Between the trimmed V and J ends, which lost 0 bases and 0 bases, there was a span of 15 bases. This CDR3 is 17 amino acids long. The DNA of the CDR3 is TGCAGTGCTAGAGATCTAAGGGCGGATTATAGCAATCAGCCCCAGCATTTT. As protein: CSARDLRADYSNQPQHF.

This clonotype came up many times. V usage is TRBV20-1 and J usage is TRBJ2-1, with a tentative D call TRBD2 (5 bases). Deletions cut 0 bases from V and 9 bases from J, with 12 bases between. The germline CDR1 and CDR2 sequences are DFQATT and SNEGSKA (reference sequence). The CDR3 runs 13 residues. CDR3 nucleotides: TGCAGTGCTAGAGATAGGGCCGCGGGTGAGCAGTTCTTC. Translating gives CSARDRAAGEQFF.

This clonotype was seen a handful of times. V gene TRBV20-1 combines with J gene TRBJ2-1; tentative D call: TRBD2 (6 bases). Trimming removed 7 bases at V and 1 base at J, with 20 bases between. The V gene's germline CDR1 is DFQATT and CDR2 SNEGSKA (reference sequence). The CDR3 is 16 residues long. The CDR3 region is CSVRRGTRYSYNEQFF. CDR3 sequence (DNA): TGCAGTGTCAGACGGGGGACCCGTTATTCCTACAATGAGCAGTTCTTC.

This chain connects TRBV29-1 to TRBJ2-3, with D uncertain. The V and J ends lost 2 bases and 2 bases respectively, with 14 bases between them. Germline CDR1 is SQVTM and CDR2 is ANQGSEA. The CDR3 contains 15 residues. CDR3 sequence (DNA): TGCAGCGTTGAACTCCCCGAGACCTCCACAGATACGCAGTATTTT. Protein product: CSVELPETSTDTQYF.

The table lists this clonotype with many counts. The gene calls are TRBV7-9 and TRBJ2-7; 11 bases are shared with TRBD2. Germline V gene lookup returns CDR1 SEHNR and CDR2 FQNEAQ (reference sequence). V gave up 2 bases and J gave up 7 bases; unmatched junction bases: 7. This CDR3 is 15 amino acids long. The CDR3 nucleotides are TGTGCCAGCAGCTTATTAGCGGGGGGGCCAAAGGAGCAGTACTTC. Its protein product is CASSLLAGGPKEQYF.

The V and J genes are TRBV11-2 and TRBJ2-2; D might be TRBD1 or TRBD2, each matching 5 bases. Looked up from germline, CDR1 is SGHAT and CDR2 is FQNNGV. V was trimmed by 2 bases and J by 15 bases, leaving 22 bases between them. The CDR3 has 15 residues. The chain's CDR3 is CASSLNNRDEVWMFF. The DNA of the CDR3 is TGTGCCAGCAGCTTAAATAACCGGGACGAAGTCTGGATGTTTTTT. Variable domain in full (rest from reference TRBV11-2 and TRBJ2-2): EAGVAQSPRYKIIEKRQSVAFWCNPISGHATLYWYQQILGQGPKLLIQFQNNGVVDDSQLPKDRFSAERLKGVDSTLKIQPAKLEDSAVYLCASSLNNRDEVWMFFGEGSRLTVL.

This clonotype was recorded a few times. The V gene is TRBV5-1, the J gene TRBJ1-1; 7 bases are shared with TRBD1. Germline V gives CDR1 SGHRS, CDR2 YFSETQ. The trim removed 4 bases at V and 0 bases at J, leaving 12 bases unmatched. The CDR3 sequence is 17 residues long. The CDR3 coding sequence is TGCGCCAGCAGCGGGGGCCCACCGGGACAGCTGAACACTGAAGCTTTCTTT. Encoded protein: CASSGGPPGQLNTEAFF.

This clonotype was counted between two and nine times. V usage is TRBV29-1 and J usage is TRBJ2-2; D unclear. Per germline, CDR1 SQVTM and CDR2 ANQGSEA. The CDR3 extends over 13 amino acids. V was clipped by 2 bases and J by 4 bases, with 8 bases between them. CDR3 in amino acids: CSVERVGTGELFF. The CDR3 DNA is TGCAGCGTTGAAAGGGTGGGCACCGGGGAGCTGTTTTTT.